These 14 T cell receptor beta chains came from one sample sequenced in a study of tumor-infiltrating lymphocytes in primary liver carcinoma. A constant-region primer primed TCR beta cDNA synthesis from 450 to 550 ng of total RNA. Three nested multiplex PCR rounds of slightly modified ARM-PCR generated TCR beta libraries. For around 9 cycles apiece, the opening two PCR rounds ran with TRBV1-TRBV30 forward primers and a C-beta reverse primer. MiXCR was run by TCRdb on the multiplex PCR reads, yielding one entry per CDR3 protein. This sample has about 310,000 distinct CDR3 sequences, with approximately 60% found just once. Unsorted whole blood yielded the blood RNA, and germline DNA was also extracted. Sequencing input: peripheral blood. Source of these receptors: a man aged 35 to 55 with primary liver carcinoma and hepatitis B virus infection.

Only one count was recorded for this clonotype. With a much larger clone just one base away, this may be a read error. The chain links TRBV10-3 to TRBJ2-7; D not resolved. This CDR3 has 13 amino acids. Trimming removed 1 base at V and 4 bases at J, with 8 bases between. Germline V gene lookup returns CDR1 ENHRY and CDR2 SYGVKD. The chain's CDR3 is CAISEWERYEQYF. CDR3 nucleotide sequence: TGTGCCATCAGTGAGTGGGAACGTTACGAGCAGTACTTC.

This clonotype appeared a few times. V is TRBV10-2 and J is TRBJ2-7, with no clear D. Germline CDR1 reads WSHSY; CDR2 reads SAAADI. V lost 6 bases, J lost 1 base, and 10 bases lay in between. The length of the CDR3 is 13 residues. The CDR3 DNA reads TGCGCCAGCAGCCGGGCTATATCCTACGAGCAGTACTTC. This codes for CASSRAISYEQYF.

This chain uses TRBV6-2 or TRBV6-3 with TRBJ2-2, with 8 positions matching TRBD1. CDR3 size: 17 residues. Germline V gene sequence: CDR1 MNHEY, CDR2 SVGEGT. V trimming: 4 bases; J trimming: 0 bases; junction bases outside the gene matches: 7. The CDR3 nucleotides read TGTGCCAGCAGTTCCGAACAGGGGGAGCCGAACACCGGGGAGCTGTTTTTT. Amino acids: CASSSEQGEPNTGELFF.

The chain employs TRBV4-2 and TRBJ2-7; D is uncertain. The V end was cut by 4 bases, the J end by 1 base, with 14 bases between. The germline CDR1 and CDR2 sequences are LGHNA and YNFKEQ. The CDR3 is 15 residues long. This CDR3 is CASSPRRLGSYEQYF. The CDR3 nucleotides read TGTGCCAGCAGCCCGCGGCGGTTAGGGTCCTACGAGCAGTACTTC.

This clonotype was picked up many times. The rearrangement uses TRBV4-3 and TRBJ1-1, with 9 bases identical to TRBD1. In germline, CDR1 is LGHNA, CDR2 YSLEER. The CDR3 has 15 amino acids. Trimming removed 1 base from V and 3 bases from J; junction bases left unmatched: 3. In DNA, the CDR3 is TGCGCCAGCAGCCAAGTTCGACAGGGGGACACTGAAGCTTTCTTT. Its translation is CASSQVRQGDTEAFF.

Details on this clonotype: One end of the junction does not line up with germline, which may come from a read error. The chain combines TRBV4-1 with TRBJ2-6; the match to TRBD1 covers 10 bases. Germline CDR1 reads MGHRA; CDR2 reads YSYEKL. The CDR3 is made up of 17 amino acids. In DNA, the CDR3 is TGCGCCAGCAGTCAAGAGGGACAGGGGTCTGGGGTCAACGTCCTGACTTTC. It is translated as CASSQEGQGSGVNVLTF.

Remarks on this clonotype: This could be a read error, since a much larger clone is one nucleotide away. This chain connects TRBV10-2 to TRBJ2-1, with 10 bases lining up with TRBD2. The CDR3 has 16 amino acids. CDR1 and CDR2 (germline): WSHSY, SAAADI. Losses at the gene ends were 3 bases for V and 5 bases for J; bases not matched to a gene: 7. CDR3 in amino acids: CASSENLAGVDNEQFF. The CDR3 DNA reads TGCGCCAGCAGTGAAAACCTAGCGGGAGTAGACAATGAGCAGTTCTTC.

Comment on this clonotype: One junction end does not reproduce the germline sequence, and a read error may be involved. The chain links TRBV5-4 to TRBJ2-1; 7 nucleotides match TRBD2. This CDR3 has 15 residues. CDR1 and CDR2 (germline): SGHNT, YYREEE (reference sequence). The CDR3 DNA sequence: TGTGCCAGCAGCTTAAGCGGGGACTCCTACGATGAGCAGTTCTTC. Its protein is CASSLSGDSYDEQFF. Drawing the rest from reference TRBV5-4 and TRBJ2-1, the complete variable domain is ETGVTQSPTHLIKTRGQQVTLRCSSQSGHNTVSWYQQALGQGPQFIFQYYREEENGRGNFPPRFSGLQFPNYSSELNVNALELDDSALYLCASSLSGDSYDEQFFGPGTRLTVL.

In its sample, this clonotype was seen many times. The chain employs TRBV5-4 and TRBJ2-2, with 9 bases identical to TRBD2. Germline assignment: CDR1 SGHNT and CDR2 YYREEE (reference sequence). The CDR3 has 17 amino acids. V trimming: 1 base; J trimming: 1 base; junction bases outside the gene matches: 5. The CDR3 is CASSLRLAGKNTGELFF. The CDR3 nucleotides read TGTGCCAGCAGCTTGCGGCTAGCGGGAAAGAACACCGGGGAGCTGTTTTTT. Full variable domain (missing parts from reference TRBV5-4 and TRBJ2-2): ETGVTQSPTHLIKTRGQQVTLRCSSQSGHNTVSWYQQALGQGPQFIFQYYREEENGRGNFPPRFSGLQFPNYSSELNVNALELDDSALYLCASSLRLAGKNTGELFFGEGSRLTVL.

The rearrangement links TRBV12-3 or TRBV12-4 to TRBJ2-7; 7 bases line up with TRBD2. This CDR3 spans 15 amino acids. Trimming took 5 bases from V and 6 from J; bases not matched to a gene: 13. CDR3 sequence: CASSLPGRGLSEQYF. The CDR3 nucleotides are TGTGCCAGCAGTCTACCGGGGAGGGGATTATCCGAGCAGTACTTC.

The chain combines TRBV29-1 with TRBJ2-3, with 9 bases matching TRBD2. Germline-derived CDR1 and CDR2 are SQVTM and ANQGSEA. The CDR3 consists of 14 residues. The CDR3, as DNA: TGCTGCAGTGTACCCGTAGCGGGAGCAGATACGCAGTATTTT. Its translation: CCSVPVAGADTQYF.

With respect to this clonotype: The junction differs from germline at one of its ends, possibly a read error. The chain employs TRBV11-2 and TRBJ1-1; D gene uncertain. This CDR3 region has 14 residues. CDR1 and CDR2 (germline): SGHAT, FQNNGV. In DNA, the CDR3 is TGTACCAGCAGCTTAACCGGCAGGAACACTGAAGCTTTCTTT. Protein sequence: CTSSLTGRNTEAFF.

J is TRBJ2-3 and V is TRBV14; the match to TRBD2 covers 8 bases. The CDR3 has 17 residues. Germline trimming cut 4 bases from V and 6 bases from J; bases unmatched to any gene: 15. The V gene's germline CDR1 is SGHDN and CDR2 FVKESK. CDR3 protein: CASSPMGAGTRSDTQYF. The CDR3 nucleotides read TGTGCCAGCAGCCCGATGGGGGCCGGGACTAGATCTGATACGCAGTATTTT.

This clonotype was seen only a few times. This rearrangement joins TRBV28 to TRBJ2-1; perhaps TRBD2 as D (6 bases). The CDR3 spans 12 residues. Germline V gene sequence: CDR1 MDHEN, CDR2 SYDVKM. Trimming left V 7 bases short and J 7 bases short, with 11 bases between. Here the CDR3 reads CASTLTSNEQFF. The CDR3 DNA reads TGTGCCAGCACACTGACTAGTAATGAGCAGTTCTTC.